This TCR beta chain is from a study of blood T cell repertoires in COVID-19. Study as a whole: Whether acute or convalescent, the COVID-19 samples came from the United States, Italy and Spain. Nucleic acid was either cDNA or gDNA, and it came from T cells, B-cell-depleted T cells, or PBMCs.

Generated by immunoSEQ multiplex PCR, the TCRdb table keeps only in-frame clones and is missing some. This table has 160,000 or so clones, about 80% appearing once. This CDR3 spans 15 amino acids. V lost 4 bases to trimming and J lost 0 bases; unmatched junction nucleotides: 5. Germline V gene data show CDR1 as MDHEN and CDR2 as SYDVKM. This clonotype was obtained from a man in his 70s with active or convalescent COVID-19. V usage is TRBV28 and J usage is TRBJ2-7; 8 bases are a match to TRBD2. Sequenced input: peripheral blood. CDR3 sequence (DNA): TGTGCCAGCAGTTCGGGGGGGGCGAGCTCCTACGAGCAGTACTTC. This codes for CASSSGGASSYEQYF.